This TCR beta chain is drawn from a study of long-term antiretroviral therapy in people with HIV. General observations from the study: Dominating the repertoire at all time points were the clones that expanded before ART.

Survey level was the resolution at which the v3.0 immunoSEQ assay ran. Profiling relied on immunoSEQ multiplex PCR, and the TCRdb table lists in-frame clones only, not all of them. Among about 28,000 clones listed, roughly 90% were seen once. CDR1 and CDR2 from the germline V gene are MNHNY and SVGAGI (reference sequence). The V end lost 2 bases, the J end lost 9 bases, and 8 bases lay between the germline ends. This CDR3 is built from 12 residues. As for this clone: Its antigen is not known.

The chain couples TRBV6-6 to TRBJ2-1; D not certain. The specimen was unsorted PBMCs, collected 0.5 years after starting antiretroviral therapy. The clonotype comes from a woman between 18 and 30 years old with HIV. The CDR3 DNA follows: TGTGCCAGCAGTTACCAATTTTTTGAGCAGTTCTTC. It specifies CASSYQFFEQFF.